The clone carrying this T cell receptor (beta chain) occurred a few times. The data originate from a study of T-cell reconstitution after alpha-beta-depleted transplantation in children. CDR3 length equals 13 residues. J lost 5 bases, V lost 6 bases, and 0 bases had no gene match. Germline V gives CDR1 MDHEN, CDR2 SYDVKM. Unique molecular identifiers were incorporated when the TCRbeta library was constructed. MiXCR was run by TCRdb on the PCR reads, yielding one entry per CDR3 protein. Among around 360,000 distinct CDR3 sequences listed, 10% were seen once. Sequences were derived from PBMCs from the stem cell graft donor, sampled from the stem cell graft. This receptor was obtained from a human donor who donated a stem cell graft to a child with acute lymphoblastic leukemia. This chain uses TRBV28 with TRBJ2-7; 14 bases map to TRBD2. The CDR3 sequence: CASRTSGRDEQYF. CDR3 coding DNA: TGTGCCAGCAGGACTAGCGGGAGGGACGAGCAGTACTTC. The variable domain in full, with the rest retrieved from reference TRBV28 and TRBJ2-7, is DVKVTQSSRYLVKRTGEKVFLECVQDMDHENMFWYRQDPGLGLRLIYFSYDVKMKEKGDIPEGYSVSREKKERFSLILESASTNQTSMYLCASRTSGRDEQYFGPGTRLTVT.